This T cell receptor (beta chain) was retrieved from a study of blood T cell repertoires in COVID-19. Trimming left V 0 bases short and J 4 bases short, with 13 bases between. Germline-derived CDR1 and CDR2 are SGDLS and YYNGEE. The CDR3 runs to 15 residues. The assay was immunoSEQ multiplex PCR, and TCRdb's table has in-frame clones only and misses some. The repertoire consists of approximately 250,000 clones, with more than 85% occurring once and the leading ten covering around 4%. The sequenced material came from PBMCs or T cells enriched from blood (not recorded which). This chain links TRBV9 with TRBJ2-5; possible D gene TRBD1, 5 bases. This clonotype was sampled from a woman in her 30s who had recovered from COVID-19. CDR3 loop: CASSVGSGKGETQYF. The CDR3 DNA follows: TGTGCCAGCAGCGTAGGTTCAGGGAAGGGAGAGACCCAGTACTTC.